The next 2 T cell receptor beta chains were all read from a single sample in a study of T cell changes during pregnancy in multiple sclerosis. Sequencing was performed with immunoSEQ multiplex PCR; in TCRdb, only in-frame clones are kept and a portion is missing. The top ten clones hold 1.7% of a sample with about 40,000 clones, roughly 94% of them seen once. This sample comprised peripheral blood, obtained in the third trimester of pregnancy. The receptors derive from a female donor with multiple sclerosis, enrolled in a pregnancy study.

This chain links TRBV28 with TRBJ2-5, with 9 bases identical to TRBD2. Germline trimming cut 3 bases from V and 5 bases from J; bases unmatched to any gene: 13. The length of the CDR3 is 17 residues. The V gene's germline CDR1 is MDHEN and CDR2 SYDVKM. The CDR3 nucleotides read TGTGCCAGCAGTTTCCGGGCTAGCGGGATCGGAGGGGAGACCCAGTACTTC. This gives the protein CASSFRASGIGGETQYF.

This clone showed up just a few times. The rearrangement uses TRBV11-3 and TRBJ1-2, with D tentatively TRBD1 (5 bases). V was clipped by 4 bases and J by 4 bases, with 10 bases between them. This CDR3 comprises 13 residues. Germline V lookup: CDR1 SGHNT, CDR2 YENEEA. The CDR3 DNA is TGTGCCAGCAGCTCGACAGAACTCTATGGCTACACCTTC. Translation: CASSSTELYGYTF. The variable domain in full, with the rest retrieved from reference TRBV11-3 and TRBJ1-2, is EAGVVQSPRYKIIEKKQPVAFWCNPISGHNTLYWYLQNLGQGPELLIRYENEEAVDDSQLPKDRFSAERLKGVDSTLKIQPAELGDSAVYLCASSSTELYGYTFGSGTRLTVV.